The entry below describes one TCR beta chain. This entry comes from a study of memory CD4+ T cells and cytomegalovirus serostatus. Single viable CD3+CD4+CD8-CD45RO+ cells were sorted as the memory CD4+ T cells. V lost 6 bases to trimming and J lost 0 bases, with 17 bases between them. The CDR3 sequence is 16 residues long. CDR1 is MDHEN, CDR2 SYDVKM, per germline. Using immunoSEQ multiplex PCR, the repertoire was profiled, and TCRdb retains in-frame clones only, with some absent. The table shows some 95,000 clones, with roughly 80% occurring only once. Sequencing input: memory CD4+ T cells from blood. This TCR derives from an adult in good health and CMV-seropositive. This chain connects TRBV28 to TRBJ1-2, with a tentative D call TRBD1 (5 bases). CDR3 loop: CASRVRGEATNYGYTF. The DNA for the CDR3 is TGTGCCAGCAGGGTAAGAGGGGAGGCTACTAACTATGGCTACACCTTC.